These 19 T cell receptor beta chains were all obtained from the same sample, sequenced in a study of T cell responses to AZD1222 COVID-19 vaccine. TCRdb keeps only in-frame clones here, not all; method: immunoSEQ multiplex PCR. This sample has around 130,000 clones, with 80% to 90% found just once. Sequenced material: peripheral blood, taken 28 days after the second AZD1222 dose. These receptors all come from an adult who received the AZD1222 COVID-19 vaccine.

J is TRBJ2-1 and V is TRBV28; D call uncertain. The germline CDR1 and CDR2 sequences are MDHEN and SYDVKM. Trimming removed 8 bases at V and 7 bases at J, with 9 bases between. The CDR3 consists of 11 residues. The CDR3 reads CASATLNEQFF. DNA of the CDR3: TGTGCCAGCGCTACCCTAAATGAGCAGTTCTTC.

This rearrangement joins TRBV5-3 to TRBJ2-6; maybe TRBD2 (5 bases). TRBV5-3 is reported as an ORF; its role is uncertain. The CDR3 is 15 residues long. V lost 3 bases and J 2 bases, leaving 9 bases between the germline ends. The CDR3, as DNA: TGTGCCAGAAGCTCCGACGGGGCTGGGGCCAACGTCCTGACTTTC. This sequence encodes CARSSDGAGANVLTF.

This sequence joins TRBV3-1 (or the pseudogene TRBV3-2) and TRBJ2-7; D remains unclear. Trimming removed 1 base at V and 3 bases at J, with 16 bases between. This CDR3 has 16 amino acids. CDR1 and CDR2 from the germline V gene are LGHDT and YNNKEL (reference sequence). CDR3 in amino acids: CASSQVRRLGDYEQYF. As DNA, the CDR3 is TGTGCCAGCAGCCAAGTCCGGCGGCTTGGGGACTACGAGCAGTACTTC.

The rearrangement joins TRBV6-5 to TRBJ2-3; 11 bases line up with TRBD1. V shed 2 bases, J shed 5 bases, and the junction held 3 bases outside the gene matches. This CDR3 has 15 residues. In germline, CDR1 is MNHEY, CDR2 SVGAGI. The CDR3 DNA is TGTGCCAGCAGTTACCCAGGGACAGGGGGAGATACGCAGTATTTT. This gives the protein CASSYPGTGGDTQYF.

The gene calls are TRBV12-3 or TRBV12-4 and TRBJ1-5, with TRBD1 as a possible D gene (5 bases). This CDR3 is 13 amino acids long. V was pared by 6 bases and J by 8 bases, with 14 bases between. This CDR3 is CASRGAGREPQHF. For the CDR3, the DNA is TGTGCCAGCAGAGGGGCCGGGAGGGAGCCCCAGCATTTT.

This clone was picked up one time. The CDR3 sequence: CASSYSGSEQYF. For the CDR3, the DNA is TGTGCCAGCAGTTACTCTGGCAGCGAGCAGTACTTC. The genes are TRBV6-2 or TRBV6-3 and TRBJ2-7; D ambiguous. Germline CDR1 and CDR2: MNHEY and SVGEGT. V was pared by 0 bases and J by 6 bases, with 6 bases between. This CDR3 spans 12 amino acids.

This clone has a single count. CDR3 region: CASSQDGRGSGNTIYF. The CDR3 bases are TGTGCCAGCAGCCAAGATGGTCGGGGTTCTGGAAACACCATATATTTT. The rearrangement joins TRBV3-1 (or the pseudogene TRBV3-2) to TRBJ1-3; D is undetermined. V was shortened by 0 bases and J by 1 base, with 10 bases between the two germline ends. CDR1 and CDR2 (germline): LGHDT, YNNKEL (reference sequence). CDR3 length equals 16 residues.

The chain is built from TRBV7-6 and TRBJ1-1; 7 bases are a match to TRBD1. This CDR3 has 15 residues. Germline trimming cut 4 bases from V and 0 bases from J; bases unmatched to any gene: 5. Germline CDR1 is SGHVS and CDR2 is FNYEAQ. For the CDR3, the DNA is TGTGCCAGCAGCTCTGGACAGGCCCTGAACACTGAAGCTTTCTTT. This gives the protein CASSSGQALNTEAFF.

The CDR3 DNA follows: TGTGCCAGCAGTGGCGGGACAGGCTTTGAGGGCTACACCTTC. It yields the protein CASSGGTGFEGYTF. The gene calls are TRBV25-1 and TRBJ1-2, with 8 positions matching TRBD1. The J segment lost 8 bases and the V segment lost 4 bases, leaving 9 bases of the junction unmatched. The length of the CDR3 is 14 residues. Germline lookup yields CDR1 MGHDK and CDR2 SYGVNS.

The chain couples TRBV12-3 or TRBV12-4 to TRBJ1-1; D not resolved. V was pared by 7 bases and J by 3 bases, with 9 bases between. The CDR3 consists of 12 residues. For the CDR3, the DNA is TGTGCCAGCACGACCAGAGACACTGAAGCTTTCTTT. As protein: CASTTRDTEAFF.

The gene calls are TRBV6-5 and TRBJ1-1; tentative D call: TRBD1 (5 bases). V was shortened by 3 bases and J by 5 bases, with 16 bases between the two germline ends. The V gene's germline CDR1 is MNHEY and CDR2 SVGAGI. The CDR3 length is 15 residues. CDR3 amino acids: CASSYESGRRTEAFF. CDR3 bases: TGTGCCAGCAGTTATGAATCAGGGAGGAGGACTGAAGCTTTCTTT.

This chain links TRBV6-6 with TRBJ2-5; D not certain. The germline V and J ends were trimmed by 0 bases and 1 base, with 6 bases remaining between them. Germline V gene sequence: CDR1 MNHNY, CDR2 SVGAGI (reference sequence). This CDR3 has 14 amino acids. The CDR3 reads CASSYSTAQETQYF. CDR3 DNA sequence: TGTGCCAGCAGTTACTCGACGGCCCAAGAGACCCAGTACTTC.

This chain connects TRBV6-5 to TRBJ2-7; D gene unclear. Trimming took off 5 bases at V and 3 bases at J, with 8 bases between the two ends. The germline V gene encodes CDR1 MNHEY and CDR2 SVGAGI. CDR3 length: 12 residues. CDR3 sequence: CASSPDRYEQYF. In nucleotides, the CDR3 is TGTGCCAGCAGTCCCGATCGCTACGAGCAGTACTTC.

The V gene is TRBV28, the J gene TRBJ1-5; D gene unclear. The germline V gene encodes CDR1 MDHEN and CDR2 SYDVKM. This CDR3 has 15 residues. V lost 3 bases and J 1 base, leaving 10 bases between the germline ends. In DNA, the CDR3 is TGTGCCAGCAGTTTGGGCGGTTTAAGCAATCAGCCCCAGCATTTT. This codes for CASSLGGLSNQPQHF.

This clone was observed once. The V and J genes are TRBV6-2 or TRBV6-3 and TRBJ2-1; TRBD1 is a possible D gene (6 bases). The CDR3 sequence is 17 residues long. Per the germline V gene, CDR1 is MNHEY and CDR2 is SVGEGT. The V end was cut by 2 bases, the J end by 5 bases, with 19 bases between. CDR3: CASSYTYRDNRDNEQFF. The CDR3 DNA is TGTGCCAGCAGTTACACCTACCGGGACAACCGGGACAATGAGCAGTTCTTC.

The chain carries TRBV5-1 and TRBJ1-2; no definite D call. With 0 bases removed from V and 2 bases from J, the gap between germline ends came to 17 bases. The CDR3 runs 17 residues. Per the germline V gene, CDR1 is SGHRS and CDR2 is YFSETQ. The CDR3 coding sequence is TGCGCCAGCAGCTTGGGGGCGGCGGATTTTCTCAACTATGGCTACACCTTC. Protein product: CASSLGAADFLNYGYTF.

This chain links TRBV19 with TRBJ2-7; 7 positions agree with TRBD2. The germline V gene has CDR1 LNHDA and CDR2 SQIVND (reference sequence). The V gene end was trimmed by 5 bases and the J gene end by 0 bases; junction bases not matched to a gene: 10. The CDR3 consists of 16 residues. The CDR3 DNA sequence: TGTGCCAGTAGTCGAGCGGGGCAGACAAGCTCCTACGAGCAGTACTTC. This encodes CASSRAGQTSSYEQYF.

The chain employs TRBV6-6 and TRBJ1-5, with 7 nucleotides matching TRBD1. The CDR3 spans 12 residues. Germline V gene lookup returns CDR1 MNHNY and CDR2 SVGAGI (reference sequence). Unmatched junction bases numbered 6, after V lost 5 bases and J lost 11 bases. Here the CDR3 reads CASSLTGSAQHF. CDR3 bases: TGTGCCAGCAGTCTGACAGGGTCAGCCCAGCATTTT.

The V gene is TRBV6-5, the J gene TRBJ1-3, with 7 positions matching TRBD1. CDR3 size: 14 residues. Germline CDR1 reads MNHEY; CDR2 reads SVGAGI. V dropped 6 bases and J dropped 2; count of bases not matched to a gene: 4. The CDR3 sequence is CASSPTGAGNTIYF. The CDR3, as DNA: TGTGCCAGCAGCCCAACAGGGGCTGGAAACACCATATATTTT.